The 18 T cell receptor beta chains below were found in one sample sequenced in a study of blood T cell repertoires in COVID-19. The protocol was immunoSEQ multiplex PCR, while the TCRdb copy is restricted to in-frame clones and leaves out a portion. Of 300,000 to 350,000 clones listed, around 87% were seen once; the top ten hold roughly 6.3%. The sequenced sample consisted of peripheral blood. These receptor sequences come from a woman aged 45-59 years with COVID-19, enrolled during active disease.

The chain links TRBV18 to TRBJ2-5; 8 bases fit TRBD2. CDR1 and CDR2 from the germline V gene are KGHSH and LQKENI. The CDR3 is 13 residues long. Trimming at V came to 5 bases and at J to 3 bases, leaving 2 bases not matched to a gene. The CDR3 region has the DNA TGTGCCAGCTCAAGGCGGGAGGAAGAGACCCAGTACTTC. It yields the protein CASSRREEETQYF.

The rearrangement uses TRBV6-5 and TRBJ1-1; TRBD1 matches at 10 bases. The germline V gene encodes CDR1 MNHEY and CDR2 SVGAGI. The CDR3 consists of 15 residues. V was pared by 7 bases and J by 1 base, with 6 bases of the junction left unmatched. CDR3 sequence: CASTFWDRGNTEAFF. As DNA, the CDR3 is TGTGCCAGCACCTTTTGGGACAGGGGGAACACTGAAGCTTTCTTT.

The chain couples TRBV29-1 to TRBJ1-4, with 8 bases matching TRBD1. Losses at the gene ends were 7 bases for V and 7 bases for J; bases not matched to a gene: 5. The CDR3 is made up of 12 amino acids. The germline CDR1 and CDR2 sequences are SQVTM and ANQGSEA. In DNA, the CDR3 is TGCAGCGGGCTTGACAGGGGTGAAAAACTGTTTTTT. Its protein product is CSGLDRGEKLFF. Supplemented by reference TRBV29-1 and TRBJ1-4, the full variable domain reads SAVISQKPSRDICQRGTSLTIQCQVDSQVTMMFWYRQQPGQSLTLIATANQGSEATYESGFVIDKFPISRPNLTFSTLTVSNMSPEDSSIYLCSGLDRGEKLFFGSGTQLSVL.

The V and J genes are TRBV7-9 and TRBJ1-4, with D possibly being TRBD1 (6 bases). There are 14 residues in the CDR3. Germline values: CDR1 SEHNR, CDR2 FQNEAQ (reference sequence). Deletions cut 2 bases from V and 7 bases from J, with 11 bases between. CDR3 bases: TGTGCCAGCAGCTTACGGACAGATCCTGAAAAACTGTTTTTT. It translates to CASSLRTDPEKLFF.

The rearrangement joins TRBV7-9 to TRBJ2-3; 7 bases are shared with TRBD1. Germline trimming cut 1 base from V and 3 bases from J; bases unmatched to any gene: 4. Germline lookup yields CDR1 SEHNR and CDR2 FQNEAQ (reference sequence). This CDR3 contains 15 residues. The CDR3 DNA reads TGTGCCAGCAGCTTAGACAGGGGCTTGACAGATACGCAGTATTTT. This gives the protein CASSLDRGLTDTQYF.

The rearrangement uses TRBV2 and TRBJ2-1; the match to TRBD2 covers 13 bases. CDR3 length: 15 residues. Germline V lookup: CDR1 SNHLY, CDR2 FYNNEI. After removal of 6 bases from V and 8 bases from J, the junction contained 7 bases not matched to a gene. The CDR3 DNA sequence: TGTGCCAGCAGGATGGGACTAGCGGGATCAGATGAGCAGTTCTTC. This codes for CASRMGLAGSDEQFF.

The chain combines TRBV5-1 with TRBJ2-7; D is perhaps TRBD1 (6 bases). CDR1 is SGHRS, CDR2 YFSETQ, per germline. V lost 0 bases and J 3 bases, leaving 10 bases between the germline ends. The CDR3 is 14 amino acids. CDR3 loop: CASSLETGVYEQYF. The CDR3 DNA sequence: TGCGCCAGCAGCTTGGAGACAGGAGTCTACGAGCAGTACTTC.

This clone was recorded a few times. The rearrangement links TRBV30 to TRBJ1-2; D remains ambiguous. This CDR3 has 10 amino acids. CDR1 GTSNPN and CDR2 SVGIG come from the germline V gene (reference sequence). Trimming left V 5 bases short and J 7 bases short, with 8 bases between. For the CDR3, the DNA is TGTGCCTGGTTTAGTGGTGGCTACACCTTC. As protein: CAWFSGGYTF.

The J gene is TRBJ2-3, the V gene TRBV11-3; D perhaps matches TRBD2 (6 bases). Trimming cost V 1 base and J 1 base, with 12 bases left between them. The CDR3 runs to 16 residues. The V gene's germline CDR1 is SGHNT and CDR2 YENEEA. CDR3 loop: CASSLGEGGGTDTQYF. As DNA, the CDR3 is TGTGCCAGCAGCTTAGGTGAGGGCGGGGGCACAGATACGCAGTATTTT.

V is TRBV24-1 and J is TRBJ2-1, with D possibly TRBD1 on 5 matching bases. CDR3 length: 15 residues. The V end lost 4 bases, the J end lost 4 bases, and 13 bases lay between the germline ends. The V gene's germline CDR1 is KGHDR and CDR2 SFDVKD. The chain's CDR3 is CATSEEQAGYNEQFF. The CDR3 nucleotides are TGTGCCACCAGTGAAGAACAGGCTGGTTACAATGAGCAGTTCTTC.

This clone was seen once. The chain is built from TRBV5-1 and TRBJ2-3; 11 bases match TRBD2. The germline V gene encodes CDR1 SGHRS and CDR2 YFSETQ. This CDR3 contains 17 residues. The V segment lost 3 bases and the J segment 3 bases; nucleotides outside the gene matches: 9. The CDR3 bases are TGCGCCAGCAGCTCCCCCTTAGCGGGAGGGTGGACAGATACGCAGTATTTT. Translated, it gives CASSSPLAGGWTDTQYF.

The chain is built from TRBV15 and TRBJ2-1, with D unresolved. The CDR3 is 15 residues long. Germline CDR1 reads LNHNV; CDR2 reads YYDKDF (reference sequence). The V and J ends lost 0 bases and 0 bases respectively, with 6 bases between them. The CDR3 protein is CATSRDSRSYNEQFF. The DNA for the CDR3 is TGTGCCACCAGCAGAGATAGCCGCTCCTACAATGAGCAGTTCTTC.

The chain is built from TRBV9 and TRBJ1-1, with unresolved D. Germline CDR1 is SGDLS and CDR2 is YYNGEE. The CDR3 sequence is 15 residues long. Trimming cost V 2 bases and J 5 bases, with 16 bases left between them. DNA of the CDR3: TGTGCCAGCAGCGTCTCGACCGCCGGGATTACTGAAGCTTTCTTT. Translation gives CASSVSTAGITEAFF.

This clone was recorded only once. This sequence joins TRBV7-2 and TRBJ1-5; D might be TRBD1 (5 bases). CDR1 and CDR2 (germline): SGHTA, FQGNSA. The V and J ends lost 5 bases and 4 bases respectively, with 9 bases between them. This CDR3 spans 13 amino acids. CDR3 protein: CASSPRGNQPQHF. In nucleotides, the CDR3 is TGTGCCAGCAGCCCTAGGGGTAATCAGCCCCAGCATTTT. The full variable domain, with the rest looked up from reference TRBV7-2 and TRBJ1-5, is GAGVSQSPSNKVTEKGKDVELRCDPISGHTALYWYRQSLGQGLEFLIYFQGNSAPDKSGLPSDRFSAERTGGSVSTLTIQRTQQEDSAVYLCASSPRGNQPQHFGDGTRLSIL.

This chain uses TRBV14 with TRBJ2-1, with a weak D call TRBD1 (6 bases). This CDR3 spans 15 amino acids. CDR1 is SGHDN, CDR2 FVKESK, per germline. V lost 2 bases and J 9 bases, leaving 17 bases between the germline ends. The CDR3 region is CASSQTTGAVGEQFF. The CDR3 nucleotides read TGTGCCAGCAGCCAAACGACAGGCGCGGTGGGTGAGCAGTTCTTC.

This chain uses TRBV5-6 with TRBJ2-1; the match to TRBD2 covers 7 bases. The CDR3 covers 15 residues. Looked up from germline, CDR1 is SGHDT and CDR2 is YYEEEE. Trimming removed 6 bases from V and 6 bases from J; junction bases left unmatched: 12. The CDR3 here is CASTLYAGVSNEQFF. CDR3 in DNA: TGTGCCAGCACCTTATATGCGGGAGTATCCAATGAGCAGTTCTTC. Full variable domain (missing parts from reference TRBV5-6 and TRBJ2-1): DAGVTQSPTHLIKTRGQQVTLRCSPKSGHDTVSWYQQALGQGPQFIFQYYEEEERQRGNFPDRFSGHQFPNYSSELNVNALLLGDSALYLCASTLYAGVSNEQFFGPGTRLTVL.

The gene calls are TRBV19 and TRBJ1-6, with a weak D call TRBD1 (5 bases). Trimming removed 6 bases from V and 8 bases from J, with 14 bases in between. The CDR3 covers 14 residues. The germline CDR1 and CDR2 sequences are LNHDA and SQIVND (reference sequence). CDR3 region: CASSRGGRDSPLHF. The CDR3 DNA reads TGTGCCAGTAGCCGGGGGGGACGGGATTCACCCCTCCACTTT.

The chain links TRBV6-5 to TRBJ1-1, with TRBD1 identical over 7 bases. CDR1 and CDR2 (germline): MNHEY, SVGAGI. The CDR3 loop spans 14 amino acids. Losses at the gene ends were 7 bases for V and 6 bases for J; bases not matched to a gene: 11. The CDR3 coding sequence is TGTGCCAGCACCCAAGACAGGGAGTACGCTGAAGCTTTCTTT. It specifies CASTQDREYAEAFF.